A single sample is the source of the 13 T cell receptor beta chains below, sequenced in a study of T cells after yellow fever vaccination. Using its own MiXCR run on the 5' RACE reads, TCRdb lists one record per CDR3 protein. The sample carries under 55,000 distinct CDR3 sequences, 5% to 8.5% recorded once. Sequencing was performed on CD8+ T cells not binding an NS4B(214-222) dextramer, sorted from PBMCs, taken around 45 days after the first yellow fever vaccination. The receptors derive from a young man who received the YFV17D yellow fever vaccine.

Comments on this clonotype: A single base separates this from a much larger clone, so it may be a read error. The chain combines TRBV4-3 with TRBJ2-6; the D gene could be TRBD1 or TRBD2 (5 bases each). Looked up from germline, CDR1 is LGHNA and CDR2 is YSLEER. The CDR3 is made up of 17 amino acids. The CDR3 loop reads CASSQDRRFFGANVLNF. Written as DNA, the CDR3 is TGCGCCAGCAGCCAAGATCGAAGGTTCTTCGGGGCCAACGTCCTGAATTTC.

The chain links TRBV29-1 to TRBJ2-7, with 7 bases lining up with TRBD1. The CDR3 loop spans 15 amino acids. V lost 0 bases, J lost 4 bases, and 9 bases stayed unmatched. Germline CDR1 SQVTM, CDR2 ANQGSEA. The CDR3 loop is CSVEETAGTAYEQYF. CDR3 coding DNA: TGCAGCGTTGAAGAGACCGCCGGGACAGCATACGAGCAGTACTTC.

V usage is TRBV11-3 and J usage is TRBJ2-1; 8 bases fit TRBD1. CDR3 size: 16 residues. Losses at the gene ends were 5 bases for V and 8 bases for J; bases not matched to a gene: 14. Germline V CDR1 and CDR2: SGHNT, YENEEA. Written as DNA, the CDR3 is TGTGCCAGCAGCCAAACCGAGACAGGGGCAGGGGATGAGCAGTTCTTC. Residues: CASSQTETGAGDEQFF. The full variable domain, its missing parts supplied by reference TRBV11-3 and TRBJ2-1, is EAGVVQSPRYKIIEKKQPVAFWCNPISGHNTLYWYLQNLGQGPELLIRYENEEAVDDSQLPKDRFSAERLKGVDSTLKIQPAELGDSAVYLCASSQTETGAGDEQFFGPGTRLTVL.

This clonotype was counted between two and nine times. The rearrangement links TRBV9 to TRBJ2-1; D is possibly TRBD2 (7 bases). V lost 2 bases, J lost 4 bases, and 13 bases lay in between. In germline, CDR1 is SGDLS, CDR2 YYNGEE. The CDR3 consists of 15 residues. The CDR3 DNA reads TGTGCCAGCAGCGTCGGCGGGGGCACGTACAATGAGCAGTTCTTC. This codes for CASSVGGGTYNEQFF.

This chain connects TRBV7-8 to TRBJ1-5; 10 bases line up with TRBD1. The CDR3 totals 17 residues. J gave up 6 bases and V 1 base, and 9 bases lay outside the gene matches. Germline CDR1 and CDR2: SGHVS and FQNEAQ. CDR3 residues: CASSLVWGQGFGQPQHF. As DNA, the CDR3 is TGTGCCAGCAGCTTAGTATGGGGACAGGGGTTCGGTCAGCCCCAGCATTTT.

This clonotype was observed at least ten times. V is TRBV3-1 and J is TRBJ2-3; tentative D call: TRBD2 (5 bases). CDR1 and CDR2 (germline): LGHDT, YNNKEL (reference sequence). The CDR3 has 16 amino acids. V lost 1 base and J lost 3, with 14 bases in between. CDR3 bases: TGTGCCAGCAGCCAAGGCCACGGAGGAGCGACAGATACGCAGTATTTT. It is translated as CASSQGHGGATDTQYF.

This clonotype was detected only a few times. This chain joins TRBV4-3 and TRBJ2-4; D gene unclear. This CDR3 contains 14 residues. Trimming pared 1 base from V and 9 bases from J, leaving 13 bases between. The germline V gene encodes CDR1 LGHNA and CDR2 YSLEER. The CDR3, as DNA: TGCGCCAGCAGCCAAGGGCGAGCCTTGGGCATTCAGTACTTC. Translated, it gives CASSQGRALGIQYF.

This clonotype was observed a few times. V gene TRBV12-3 or TRBV12-4 combines with J gene TRBJ1-2, with a possible D match to TRBD1 (5 bases). The V end lost 4 bases, the J end lost 1 base, and 10 bases lay between the germline ends. This CDR3 spans 14 amino acids. The CDR3 reads CASSSTAVNYGYTF. The CDR3 DNA is TGTGCCAGCAGTTCGACAGCTGTTAACTATGGCTACACCTTC.

V gene TRBV3-1 combines with J gene TRBJ2-7, with D perhaps matching TRBD1 (6 bases). The length of the CDR3 is 15 residues. With 1 base removed from V and 3 bases from J, the gap between germline ends came to 13 bases. Germline V lookup: CDR1 LGHDT, CDR2 YNNKEL (reference sequence). Written as DNA, the CDR3 is TGTGCCAGCAGCCAAGCCGGGACACCTAGCTACGAGCAGTACTTC. Its protein is CASSQAGTPSYEQYF.

The V gene is TRBV10-2, the J gene TRBJ2-2; the D gene is possibly TRBD2 (6 bases). V shed 5 bases and J shed 1 base, with 17 bases lying between them. The germline CDR1 and CDR2 sequences are WSHSY and SAAADI. The CDR3 consists of 17 residues. The CDR3 coding sequence is TGCGCCAGCAGTCTGGGTGCCGGCGGGGAGAACACCGGGGAGCTGTTTTTT. Protein: CASSLGAGGENTGELFF.

A note on this clonotype: This could be a read error, since a much larger clone is one nucleotide away. The CDR3 end shows no conserved phenylalanine or tryptophan, and so a read error is likely. J is TRBJ2-2 and V is TRBV12-3 or TRBV12-4, with a possible D match to TRBD2 (6 bases). CDR3 size: 14 residues. Trimming removed 8 bases at V and 4 bases at J, with 14 bases between. CDR3 in amino acids: CASQYMGGTGELFL. CDR3 DNA sequence: TGTGCCAGCCAATACATGGGGGGCACCGGGGAGCTGTTTCTT.

Note on this clonotype: A single base separates this from a much larger clone, so it may be a read error. The DNA of the CDR3 is TGCGCCAGCAGCCAAGAGGGCCTGTTGGGGGACAACGGGGAGCTGTTTTTT. Translated: CASSQEGLLGDNGELFF. The V call is TRBV4-1, the J call TRBJ2-2; TRBD1 might be the D (6 bases). Germline V gives CDR1 MGHRA, CDR2 YSYEKL. Trimming left V 0 bases short and J 7 bases short, with 18 bases between. The CDR3 is 17 amino acids.

This clonotype was detected ten times or more. CDR3 in amino acids: CASSLLGGTDTQYF. CDR3 sequence (DNA): TGTGCCAGCAGTTTATTGGGGGGCACAGATACGCAGTATTTT. The J gene is TRBJ2-3, the V gene TRBV27; either TRBD1 or TRBD2 may fit D (5 bases each). Germline V CDR1 and CDR2: MNHEY, SMNVEV (reference sequence). The CDR3 contains 14 residues. V lost 1 base and J 1 base, leaving 6 bases between the germline ends.